Listed below are T cell receptor beta chains from one sample, sequenced in a study of cytomegalovirus exposure and HLA in healthy donors. The protocol was immunoSEQ multiplex PCR, while the TCRdb copy is restricted to in-frame clones and leaves out a portion. The sample holds fewer than 200,000 clones; about 89% are singletons and the top ten take 3% to 3.5%. Source material: PBMCs. The receptors stem from a woman younger than 30 in good health and CMV-seropositive. The CDR3 runs from the conserved cysteine through the conserved F or W. The D gene is left open where the match is weak. The size of a clone is reported for some rows only, either as once, few or many, or as a class for expanded clones.

D: NA; V: TRBV7-6; size: NA; J: TRBJ2-7; DNA: TGTGCCAGCAGCTTAGCTGGTAGTTCCTACGAGCAGTACTTC; CDR3: CASSLAGSSYEQYF
D: NA; V: TRBV11-1; size: NA; J: TRBJ2-5; DNA: TGTGCCAGCAGCTTAGTGGCCAGGGAAGAGACCCAGTACTTC; CDR3: CASSLVAREETQYF
D: NA; V: TRBV2; size: NA; J: TRBJ1-4; DNA: TGTGCCAGCAGTGTAGAGGGACAAACTAATGAAAAACTGTTTTTT; CDR3: CASSVEGQTNEKLFF
D: NA; V: TRBV6-1; size: NA; J: TRBJ2-7; DNA: TGTGCCAGCAGTTCCTTACAGGGTATTTTGGACGAGCAGTACTTC; CDR3: CASSSLQGILDEQYF
D: TRBD2; V: TRBV2; size: NA; J: TRBJ2-3; DNA: TGTGCCAGCAGTGAACTGCGGGAGGGCACAGATACGCAGTATTTT; CDR3: CASSELREGTDTQYF
D: TRBD1; V: TRBV5-4; size: NA; J: TRBJ1-1; DNA: TGTGCCAGCAGCAAGGCCCCGGACAGGGTGGCTGAAGCTTTCTTT; CDR3: CASSKAPDRVAEAFF
D: TRBD2; V: TRBV6-1; size: few; J: TRBJ2-5; DNA: TGTGCCAGCAGTGAACTAGCGGGGGGGCAAGAGACCCAGTACTTC; CDR3: CASSELAGGQETQYF
D: TRBD2; V: TRBV4-2; size: NA; J: TRBJ2-1; DNA: TGTGCCAGCAGCCAGACTAGCGGGGTGAATTATGAGCAGTTCTTC; CDR3: CASSQTSGVNYEQFF
D: NA; V: TRBV19; size: NA; J: TRBJ1-2; DNA: TGTGCCAGTAGTCGGGGGGCAGTAGATGGCTACACCTTC; CDR3: CASSRGAVDGYTF
D: TRBD1; V: TRBV10-3; size: once; J: TRBJ2-7; DNA: TGTGCCATCAGTGAGTCGTCGGGGCTATTCACAGGGGCCGAGCAGTACTTC; CDR3: CAISESSGLFTGAEQYF
D: TRBD2; V: TRBV5-1; size: NA; J: TRBJ2-1; DNA: TGCGCCAGCAGCTTGAGGGGGGGGAGCGGGAGCTCCTACAATGAGCAGTTCTTC; CDR3: CASSLRGGSGSSYNEQFF
D: NA; V: TRBV25-1; size: NA; J: TRBJ1-1; DNA: TGTGCCAGCGCCAGCCGAGGGTTCGGAGGAGCCGAAGCTTTCTTT; CDR3: CASASRGFGGAEAFF
D: TRBD2; V: TRBV4-1; size: NA; J: TRBJ2-1; DNA: TGCGCCAGCAGCCAAATAGCGGGGGTCTCCTACAATGAGCAGTTCTTC; CDR3: CASSQIAGVSYNEQFF
D: TRBD2; V: TRBV7-2; size: NA; J: TRBJ2-7; DNA: TGTGCCAGCAGCCTTACCGTCGGGACTAGCGGGAGGTCTGGCAACGAGCAGTACTTC; CDR3: CASSLTVGTSGRSGNEQYF
D: NA; V: TRBV6-5; size: NA; J: TRBJ1-1; DNA: TGTGCCAGCAGTTACCGTGAAGCTACGAACACTGAAGCTTTCTTT; CDR3: CASSYREATNTEAFF
D: NA; V: TRBV30; size: NA; J: TRBJ1-4; DNA: TGTGCCTGGCACAGCCCCTGGGATGAAAAACTGTTTTTT; CDR3: CAWHSPWDEKLFF
D: NA; V: TRBV6-6; size: NA; J: TRBJ2-3; DNA: TGTGCCAGCAGGTCACTGGTGGGCACAGATACGCAGTATTTT; CDR3: CASRSLVGTDTQYF
D: NA; V: TRBV27; size: NA; J: TRBJ2-1; DNA: TGTGCCAGCAGTCCAGGGGCGGATCCTGAGCAGTTCTTC; CDR3: CASSPGADPEQFF
D: NA; V: TRBV4-2; size: NA; J: TRBJ1-4; DNA: TGTGCCAGCAGCCAAGAGGGGCAGGGAAAGGAAAAACTGTTTTTT; CDR3: CASSQEGQGKEKLFF
D: TRBD2; V: TRBV5-4; size: NA; J: TRBJ2-1; DNA: TGTGCCAGCAGCTTCCTAGCGGGGGGGCCCGATGAGCAGTTCTTC; CDR3: CASSFLAGGPDEQFF
D: TRBD1; V: TRBV27; size: NA; J: TRBJ1-2; DNA: TGTGCCAGCAGTGGGGACCGGGACAGGGTTTATGGCTACACCTTC; CDR3: CASSGDRDRVYGYTF
D: TRBD2; V: TRBV6-5; size: NA; J: TRBJ2-7; DNA: TGTGCCAGCAGTTCGGCTAGCGGGGGCTTCTCCTACGAGCAGTACTTC; CDR3: CASSSASGGFSYEQYF
D: TRBD1; V: TRBV7-9; size: once; J: TRBJ2-3; DNA: TGTGCCAGCAGCCCCAGAGGGGACAGCCGCACAGATACGCAGTATTTT; CDR3: CASSPRGDSRTDTQYF
D: TRBD1; V: TRBV18; size: NA; J: TRBJ2-6; DNA: TGTGCCAGCTCACCAACTTCACAGGGGGCTGGGGGGGCCAACGTCCTGACTTTC; CDR3: CASSPTSQGAGGANVLTF
D: TRBD1; V: TRBV11-2; size: NA; J: TRBJ1-2; DNA: TGTGCCAGCAGCTCCTGGGACAGGGCCTATGGCTACACCTTC; CDR3: CASSSWDRAYGYTF
D: TRBD1; V: TRBV27; size: NA; J: TRBJ2-3; DNA: TGTGCCAGCAGTTTGGGACAGGGGGGGCCACGTGGCACAGATACGCAGTATTTT; CDR3: CASSLGQGGPRGTDTQYF
D: NA; V: TRBV2; size: NA; J: TRBJ1-1; DNA: TGTGCCAGCAGGAACCCGGGGAGGGGAATGAACACTGAAGCTTTCTTT; CDR3: CASRNPGRGMNTEAFF
D: TRBD1; V: TRBV28; size: few; J: TRBJ1-2; DNA: TGTGCCAGCAGTTCCACAGGGGGCTATGGCTACACCTTC; CDR3: CASSSTGGYGYTF
D: NA; V: TRBV2; size: NA; J: TRBJ2-4; DNA: TGTGCCAGCAGTGAATGGATGGGTTCCGGAGCTAATGTCTTAGCCAAAAACATTCAGTACTTC; CDR3: CASSEWMGSGANVLAKNIQYF
D: TRBD2; V: TRBV4-3; size: NA; J: TRBJ2-1; DNA: TGCGCCAGCAGCCAAGGACGACTAGCGGGAGGGAACAATGAGCAGTTCTTC; CDR3: CASSQGRLAGGNNEQFF
D: NA; V: TRBV5-4; size: NA; J: TRBJ2-1; DNA: TGTGCCAGCAGCTCCCGGACTGACTACAATGAGCAGTTCTTC; CDR3: CASSSRTDYNEQFF
D: NA; V: TRBV11-3; size: NA; J: TRBJ1-1; DNA: TGTGCCAGCAGCAACAGAATGAACACTGAAGCTTTCTTT; CDR3: CASSNRMNTEAFF
D: TRBD2; V: TRBV9; size: NA; J: TRBJ2-1; DNA: TGTGCCAGCAGCGTAGTGGCAGCGGGGGGGCTCAATGAGCAGTTCTTC; CDR3: CASSVVAAGGLNEQFF
D: NA; V: TRBV9; size: NA; J: TRBJ1-2; DNA: TGTGCCAGCAGCGTAGGGAGCAGCGGCGGCTACACCTTC; CDR3: CASSVGSSGGYTF
D: NA; V: TRBV7-8; size: NA; J: TRBJ1-5; DNA: TGTGCCAGCGGGCGACGGGGGAATCAGCCCCAGCATTTT; CDR3: CASGRRGNQPQHF
D: NA; V: TRBV5-1; size: NA; J: TRBJ1-2; DNA: TGCGCCAGCAGCTTGCAGTCCAGGGACTATGGCTACACCTTC; CDR3: CASSLQSRDYGYTF
D: NA; V: TRBV28; size: NA; J: TRBJ1-1; DNA: TGTGCCAGCAGTTTCGGACACAAGAACACTGAAGCTTTCTTT; CDR3: CASSFGHKNTEAFF
D: TRBD2; V: TRBV6-5; size: few; J: TRBJ2-7; DNA: TGTGCCAGCAGAACGAGCGGGAGGGCCCACGAGCAGTACTTC; CDR3: CASRTSGRAHEQYF
D: NA; V: TRBV7-6; size: NA; J: TRBJ1-2; DNA: TGTGCCAGCACCTCCTTGAGAGGGGGATCTCTTGGCTATGGCTACACCTTC; CDR3: CASTSLRGGSLGYGYTF
D: NA; V: TRBV10-2; size: NA; J: TRBJ2-5; DNA: TGCGCCAGCCGGGGGATCTTAGAGACCCAGTACTTC; CDR3: CASRGILETQYF
D: NA; V: TRBV19; size: NA; J: TRBJ2-3; DNA: TGTGCCAGTACTCCTGGTCAGGACTTTACAGATACGCAGTATTTT; CDR3: CASTPGQDFTDTQYF
D: TRBD1; V: TRBV6-6; size: NA; J: TRBJ2-5; DNA: TGTGCCAGCAAAGACAGGGAGGAGACCCAGTACTTC; CDR3: CASKDREETQYF
D: NA; V: TRBV6-6; size: NA; J: TRBJ1-1; DNA: NA; CDR3: CASSSSDRPHTEAFF
D: NA; V: TRBV5-5; size: NA; J: TRBJ2-5; DNA: TGTGCCAGCAGTACAATACGACAGTCCGGAGAGACCCAGTACTTC; CDR3: CASSTIRQSGETQYF
D: TRBD1; V: TRBV7-2; size: NA; J: TRBJ1-2; DNA: TGTGCCAGCAGCTTAAGGACAGGGCTGAACTACACCTTC; CDR3: CASSLRTGLNYTF
D: TRBD1; V: TRBV9; size: NA; J: TRBJ1-2; DNA: TGTGCCAGCAGCGCCGGGACAGCCAACTATGGCTACACCTTC; CDR3: CASSAGTANYGYTF
D: NA; V: TRBV28; size: NA; J: TRBJ2-3; DNA: TGTGCCAGCAGTGGCACCACAGATACGCAGTATTTT; CDR3: CASSGTTDTQYF
D: NA; V: TRBV11-2; size: NA; J: TRBJ1-4; DNA: TGTGCCAGCAGCTTAGATCCCGGGGAAAAACTGTTTTTT; CDR3: CASSLDPGEKLFF
D: NA; V: TRBV9; size: NA; J: TRBJ1-1; DNA: TGTGCCAGCAGCAGCGGCACTGAAGCTTTCTTT; CDR3: CASSSGTEAFF
D: NA; V: TRBV28; size: NA; J: TRBJ2-5; DNA: TGTGCCAGCAGTTTAAGGACAGAGCAAGAGACCCAGTACTTC; CDR3: CASSLRTEQETQYF
D: NA; V: TRBV27; size: NA; J: TRBJ1-5; DNA: TGTGCCAGCAGTTTATACAACGGCAATCAGCCCCAGCATTTT; CDR3: CASSLYNGNQPQHF
D: NA; V: TRBV7-9; size: NA; J: TRBJ1-3; DNA: TGTGCCAGCGCGGGGGTCTCTGGAAACACCATATATTTT; CDR3: CASAGVSGNTIYF
D: TRBD2; V: TRBV10-1; size: NA; J: TRBJ2-3; DNA: TGCGCCAGCAGGACTAGCGGCGGAGATACGCAGTATTTT; CDR3: CASRTSGGDTQYF
D: TRBD1; V: TRBV10-1; size: NA; J: TRBJ2-7; DNA: TGCGCCAGCAGTGACCGGACAGGGGGCTCCTACGAGCAGTACTTC; CDR3: CASSDRTGGSYEQYF
D: NA; V: TRBV30; size: NA; J: TRBJ1-3; DNA: TGTGCCTGGGGACACTCTTTGGGAAACACCATATATTTT; CDR3: CAWGHSLGNTIYF